These 30 T cell receptor beta chains were sequenced from one sample in a study of long-term antiretroviral therapy in people with HIV. The run of the v3.0 immunoSEQ assay was at survey level. The table came from immunoSEQ multiplex PCR; TCRdb's copy has only in-frame clones and leaves some out. This table holds about 29,000 clones, 95% found once. Sequencing used unsorted PBMCs, obtained 5.3 years after starting antiretroviral therapy. Receptor source: a young man with HIV.

The chain joins TRBV19 to TRBJ2-1; D is perhaps TRBD2 (6 bases). Germline CDR1 and CDR2: LNHDA and SQIVND (reference sequence). The CDR3 has 14 residues. Trimming stripped 2 bases from V and 9 bases from J, with 14 bases between. CDR3 in amino acids: CASSIPDKGGEQFF. The CDR3, as DNA: TGTGCCAGTAGTATACCAGACAAGGGAGGTGAGCAGTTCTTC.

The CDR3 is CASSVVGEHHEQYF. The CDR3 DNA sequence: TGTGCCAGCAGCGTAGTAGGGGAACACCACGAGCAGTACTTC. This chain links TRBV9 with TRBJ2-7, with D perhaps TRBD1 (5 bases). This CDR3 contains 14 residues. Germline V gives CDR1 SGDLS, CDR2 YYNGEE. The V and J ends lost 0 bases and 5 bases respectively, with 12 bases between them.

This clone came up a few times. The V gene is TRBV6-5, the J gene TRBJ2-2; unclear D gene. Germline assignment: CDR1 MNHEY and CDR2 SVGAGI. V was shortened by 5 bases and J by 4 bases, with 14 bases between the two germline ends. The CDR3 is 15 amino acids. The CDR3 DNA follows: TGTGCCAGCAGTATCGACCCGACGGGCACCGGGGAGCTGTTTTTT. It codes for CASSIDPTGTGELFF.

The V gene is TRBV30, the J gene TRBJ1-2; 10 positions match TRBD1. The J segment lost 7 bases and the V segment lost 1 base, leaving 3 bases of the junction unmatched. The CDR3 sequence is 13 residues long. The germline V gene has CDR1 GTSNPN and CDR2 SVGIG (reference sequence). The CDR3 DNA sequence: TGTGCCTGGAGTGGACAGGGGGCGGGTGGCTACACCTTC. Its protein is CAWSGQGAGGYTF.

The CDR3 DNA sequence: TGTGCCAGCAGCTTAACGGGGGAAGGGGCAGATACGCAGTATTTT. Translating gives CASSLTGEGADTQYF. The chain carries TRBV7-3 and TRBJ2-3; D tentatively reads TRBD1 or TRBD2 (5 bases each). Germline V gives CDR1 SGHTA, CDR2 FQGTGA. This CDR3 has 15 residues. With 0 bases removed from V and 4 bases from J, the gap between germline ends came to 11 bases.

This clone was seen just once. The V and J genes are TRBV9 and TRBJ1-1, with 7 bases lining up with TRBD1. This CDR3 region has 15 residues. From germline, CDR1 is SGDLS and CDR2 YYNGEE. The trim removed 0 bases at V and 1 base at J, leaving 3 bases unmatched. In nucleotides, the CDR3 is TGTGCCAGCAGCGTAGTTAGGGGGCCGAACACTGAAGCTTTCTTT. This encodes CASSVVRGPNTEAFF.

The rearrangement joins TRBV7-3 to TRBJ2-3; 11 bases align to TRBD2. The CDR3 is 18 residues long. Germline V CDR1 and CDR2: SGHTA, FQGTGA. V dropped 1 base and J dropped 3; count of bases not matched to a gene: 9. The CDR3 loop is CASSLMAPSGGTTDTQYF. The CDR3 DNA reads as TGTGCCAGCAGCTTAATGGCCCCTAGCGGGGGGACTACAGATACGCAGTATTTT.

The chain is built from TRBV5-4 and TRBJ1-1, with a weak D call TRBD1 (6 bases). Germline CDR1 reads SGHNT; CDR2 reads YYREEE (reference sequence). V dropped 3 bases and J dropped 5 bases, with 17 bases sitting between them. The CDR3 spans 15 residues. The CDR3 coding sequence is TGTGCCAGCAGCTCTCCCACCAGGGGAGGGACTGAAGCTTTCTTT. This translates into CASSSPTRGGTEAFF.

This clone occurred a few times. J is TRBJ2-1 and V is TRBV19; D gene ambiguous. CDR1 is LNHDA, CDR2 SQIVND, per germline (reference sequence). The CDR3 length is 13 residues. Trimming stripped 5 bases from V and 8 bases from J, with 13 bases between. The CDR3: CASSWASGDEQFF. The CDR3 DNA is TGTGCCAGTAGTTGGGCCTCCGGAGATGAGCAGTTCTTC.

The chain recombines TRBV4-1 with TRBJ2-3, with D unclear. Germline lookup yields CDR1 MGHRA and CDR2 YSYEKL. The CDR3 is 17 residues long. Trimming pared 1 base from V and 1 base from J, leaving 15 bases between. CDR3 region: CASSQVYRPRRTDTQYF. In nucleotides, the CDR3 is TGCGCCAGCAGCCAAGTCTACCGGCCTAGACGCACAGATACGCAGTATTTT.

The chain combines TRBV4-1 with TRBJ2-1; TRBD1 aligns across 7 bases. CDR1 is MGHRA, CDR2 YSYEKL, per germline. This CDR3 contains 15 residues. V was pared by 0 bases and J by 5 bases, with 4 bases of the junction left unmatched. CDR3 loop: CASSQERGQNNEQFF. CDR3 bases: TGCGCCAGCAGCCAAGAGAGGGGACAGAACAATGAGCAGTTCTTC.

V usage is TRBV6-5 and J usage is TRBJ1-5; TRBD1 aligns across 9 bases. Unmatched junction bases numbered 3, after V lost 5 bases and J lost 1 base. This CDR3 has 15 residues. Germline CDR1 reads MNHEY; CDR2 reads SVGAGI. CDR3 in DNA: TGTGCCAGCAGTCGAGGACAGGGGAGCAATCAGCCCCAGCATTTT. Translation: CASSRGQGSNQPQHF.

This chain uses TRBV29-1 with TRBJ2-3, with D possibly being TRBD1 (6 bases). Germline CDR1 reads SQVTM; CDR2 reads ANQGSEA. Trimming took 3 bases from V and 5 from J, leaving 9 bases between them. The CDR3 extends over 12 amino acids. CDR3: CSVEAGVDTQYF. For the CDR3, the DNA is TGCAGCGTTGAGGCAGGGGTAGATACGCAGTATTTT.

The chain couples TRBV21-1 to TRBJ1-6; the table's D call of TRBD1 was not tested on the DNA. TRBV21-1 is noted as a pseudogene. This CDR3 has 17 residues. CDR3 sequence (DNA): TGTGCCAGCAGCAGTAAAAAGGGGGCCACCTATAATTCACCCCTCCACTTT. Translation: CASSSKKGATYNSPLHF.

The V call is TRBV27, the J call TRBJ2-3; possibly TRBD2 for D (5 bases). Trimming took 6 bases from V and 1 from J, leaving 8 bases between them. Germline-derived CDR1 and CDR2 are MNHEY and SMNVEV (reference sequence). The CDR3 has 13 amino acids. CDR3 protein: CASSLGGTDTQYF. The CDR3 DNA sequence: TGTGCCAGCAGCCTCGGGGGCACAGATACGCAGTATTTT.

The rearrangement links TRBV5-1 to TRBJ2-3; D gene uncertain. The V end lost 6 bases, the J end lost 0 bases, and 8 bases lay between the germline ends. Germline CDR1 and CDR2: SGHRS and YFSETQ. The CDR3 is made up of 13 amino acids. The DNA for the CDR3 is TGCGCCAGCAATCGCCGAAGCACAGATACGCAGTATTTT. It specifies CASNRRSTDTQYF. The entire variable domain, with the rest obtained from reference TRBV5-1 and TRBJ2-3, is as follows: KAGVTQTPRYLIKTRGQQVTLSCSPISGHRSVSWYQQTPGQGLQFLFEYFSETQRNKGNFPGRFSGRQFSNSRSEMNVSTLELGDSALYLCASNRRSTDTQYFGPGTRLTVL.

This clone occurred once. Its ends do not fully match the called genes, so a read error is possible. V usage is TRBV15 and J usage is TRBJ1-4, with a possible D match to TRBD1 (6 bases). The CDR3 spans 17 residues. Germline CDR1 is LNHNV and CDR2 is YYDKDF (reference sequence). The CDR3 coding sequence is TGTGCCACCAGCCGAGAGAGGAAGACAGGTTCTAATGAAAAACTGTTTTTT. This encodes CATSRERKTGSNEKLFF.

The genes are TRBV10-2 and TRBJ2-7, with a weak D call TRBD2 (6 bases). In germline, CDR1 is WSHSY, CDR2 SAAADI. V gave up 6 bases and J gave up 0 bases, with 15 bases separating them. The CDR3 has 15 residues. The CDR3 nucleotides are TGCGCCAGCAGGGAGGGGTCCGGGCCCTCCTACGAGCAGTACTTC. As protein: CASREGSGPSYEQYF.

V gene TRBV7-9 combines with J gene TRBJ2-7, with a weak D call TRBD2 (5 bases). This CDR3 spans 13 amino acids. V lost 1 base, J lost 3 bases, and 7 bases lay in between. Germline CDR1 reads SEHNR; CDR2 reads FQNEAQ (reference sequence). In nucleotides, the CDR3 is TGTGCCAGCAGCTTAGGTAGCGACTACGAGCAGTACTTC. Protein sequence: CASSLGSDYEQYF.

The chain links TRBV5-1 to TRBJ2-1; 12 positions agree with TRBD2. Germline V gene sequence: CDR1 SGHRS, CDR2 YFSETQ. The CDR3 contains 17 residues. Trimming at V came to 0 bases and at J to 10 bases, leaving 11 bases not matched to a gene. The CDR3 DNA sequence: TGCGCCAGCAGCTTGGTAGGGCTAGCGGGGGGGCTGGGCGAGCAGTTCTTC. This codes for CASSLVGLAGGLGEQFF.

This rearrangement joins TRBV5-6 to TRBJ2-4; D is ambiguous. The CDR3 consists of 16 residues. Germline CDR1 is SGHDT and CDR2 is YYEEEE. The ends were cut back, 1 base at V and 1 base at J, with 12 bases in the middle. The chain's CDR3 is CASSLIAGTAKNIQYF. In DNA, the CDR3 is TGTGCCAGCAGCTTGATCGCAGGAACGGCCAAAAACATTCAGTACTTC.

The genes are TRBV2 and TRBJ2-7, with TRBD1 matching over 7 bases. This CDR3 region has 14 residues. With 7 bases clipped from V and 4 bases from J, the junction kept 10 bases outside the gene matches. Germline CDR1 is SNHLY and CDR2 is FYNNEI. CDR3 nucleotide sequence: TGTGCCAGCATCTCTGGGACAGTGATTTACGAGCAGTACTTC. It encodes CASISGTVIYEQYF.

The chain couples TRBV4-1 to TRBJ2-7; possibly TRBD2 for D (6 bases). With 0 bases removed from V and 2 bases from J, the gap between germline ends came to 11 bases. The CDR3 sequence is 15 residues long. The germline V gene encodes CDR1 MGHRA and CDR2 YSYEKL. The CDR3 loop reads CASSQEDSGTYEQYF. CDR3 coding DNA: TGCGCCAGCAGCCAAGAAGATAGCGGTACCTACGAGCAGTACTTC.

The rearrangement uses TRBV7-8 and TRBJ1-5; a weak D match, TRBD1 (5 bases). Trimming left V 3 bases short and J 5 bases short, with 11 bases between. Germline V CDR1 and CDR2: SGHVS, FQNEAQ. This CDR3 has 14 residues. The chain's CDR3 is CASSFVGGDQPQHF. The CDR3 bases are TGTGCCAGCAGCTTCGTCGGGGGGGATCAGCCCCAGCATTTT.

The chain joins TRBV5-4 to TRBJ2-5, with 10 bases lining up with TRBD2. V lost 2 bases and J lost 2; bases outside the gene matches: 3. The CDR3 contains 15 residues. The germline gives CDR1 SGHNT, CDR2 YYREEE (reference sequence). In nucleotides, the CDR3 is TGTGCCAGCAGCTTAGGGACTAGCGAACAAGAGACCCAGTACTTC. Its protein is CASSLGTSEQETQYF. Variable domain in full (rest from reference TRBV5-4 and TRBJ2-5): ETGVTQSPTHLIKTRGQQVTLRCSSQSGHNTVSWYQQALGQGPQFIFQYYREEENGRGNFPPRFSGLQFPNYSSELNVNALELDDSALYLCASSLGTSEQETQYFGPGTRLLVL.

CDR3 sequence: CASSFTREQTQYF. The CDR3 DNA follows: TGTGCCAGCAGCTTCACCAGGGAACAGACCCAGTACTTC. The chain recombines TRBV7-8 with TRBJ2-5, with D possibly TRBD1 on 5 matching bases. CDR1 is SGHVS and CDR2 is FQNEAQ in the germline V gene. V was cut by 3 bases and J by 6 bases, with 11 bases left in between. This CDR3 spans 13 amino acids.

Worth noting for this clone: At one end the junction does not follow the germline gene, possibly because of a read error. The V call is TRBV7-7, the J call TRBJ2-5; D is perhaps TRBD1 or TRBD2 (7 bases each). Germline V gene lookup returns CDR1 SSHAT and CDR2 FNYEAQ (reference sequence). The CDR3 runs 15 residues. The CDR3 protein is CASRGGQGNQETQYF. CDR3 nucleotide sequence: TGTGCTAGCAGGGGGGGACAAGGGAACCAAGAGACCCAGTACTTC. Drawing the rest from reference TRBV7-7 and TRBJ2-5, the complete variable domain is GAGVSQSPRYKVTKRGQDVTLRCDPISSHATLYWYQQALGQGPEFLTYFNYEAQPDKSGLPSDRFSAERPEGSISTLTIQRTEQRDSAMYRCASRGGQGNQETQYFGPGTRLLVL.

The rearrangement joins TRBV5-5 to TRBJ1-5, with a weak D call TRBD1 (5 bases). This CDR3 spans 13 amino acids. V was shortened by 5 bases and J by 0 bases, with 6 bases between the two germline ends. Germline V lookup: CDR1 SGHKS, CDR2 YYEKEE (reference sequence). As DNA, the CDR3 is TGTGCCAGCAGACAGGTTAGCAATCAGCCCCAGCATTTT. As protein: CASRQVSNQPQHF. The entire variable domain, with the rest obtained from reference TRBV5-5 and TRBJ1-5, is as follows: DAGVTQSPTHLIKTRGQQVTLRCSPISGHKSVSWYQQVLGQGPQFIFQYYEKEERGRGNFPDRFSARQFPNYSSELNVNALLLGDSALYLCASRQVSNQPQHFGDGTRLSIL.

The chain links TRBV5-8 to TRBJ2-1; D call uncertain. CDR1 and CDR2 (germline): SGHTS, YDEGEE. The V and J ends lost 4 bases and 4 bases respectively, with 12 bases between them. The CDR3 is 14 residues long. The CDR3 DNA reads TGTGCCAGCAGCCCTCAGACTCGGTACAATGAGCAGTTCTTC. This encodes CASSPQTRYNEQFF.

The gene calls are TRBV27 and TRBJ2-3; tentative D call: TRBD2 (5 bases). This CDR3 region has 16 residues. Deletions cut 5 bases from V and 0 bases from J, with 15 bases between. Germline V gene lookup returns CDR1 MNHEY and CDR2 SMNVEV (reference sequence). This CDR3 is CASSPISASSTDTQYF. In DNA, the CDR3 is TGTGCCAGCAGTCCCATTAGCGCCTCTAGCACAGATACGCAGTATTTT.